A single sample gave rise to the 22 T cell receptor beta chains below, sequenced in a study of blood T cell repertoires in COVID-19. Assay used: immunoSEQ multiplex PCR; TCRdb lists only in-frame clones, some missing. This sample has approximately 60,000 clones, with over 75% found just once. Sample: peripheral blood. All receptors derive from a man between 60 and 70 years old with active or convalescent COVID-19.

This rearrangement joins TRBV7-6 to TRBJ1-3; D is possibly TRBD1 (5 bases). CDR1 is SGHVS and CDR2 is FNYEAQ in the germline V gene. V was clipped by 5 bases and J by 0 bases, with 17 bases between them. This CDR3 comprises 17 residues. The CDR3 bases are TGTGCCAGCAGCCCATCGGTATATCAGGGCTCTGGAAACACCATATATTTT. Residues: CASSPSVYQGSGNTIYF.

The chain couples TRBV5-4 to TRBJ1-2; D unresolved. Looked up from germline, CDR1 is SGHNT and CDR2 is YYREEE (reference sequence). The ends were cut back, 1 base at V and 0 bases at J, with 10 bases in the middle. The CDR3 is 15 residues long. The CDR3 bases are TGTGCCAGCAGCTTGTTGACGGGGTCTAACTATGGCTACACCTTC. It codes for CASSLLTGSNYGYTF. Full variable domain (missing parts from reference TRBV5-4 and TRBJ1-2): ETGVTQSPTHLIKTRGQQVTLRCSSQSGHNTVSWYQQALGQGPQFIFQYYREEENGRGNFPPRFSGLQFPNYSSELNVNALELDDSALYLCASSLLTGSNYGYTFGSGTRLTVV.

The rearrangement uses TRBV7-3 and TRBJ2-1; 7 nucleotides align to TRBD1. Germline V gives CDR1 SGHTA, CDR2 FQGTGA. The CDR3 contains 15 residues. V was clipped by 8 bases and J by 6 bases; unmatched bases: 13. The CDR3 reads CASATGSRSINEQFF. The CDR3 region has the DNA TGTGCCAGCGCGACAGGGTCTCGTAGTATCAATGAGCAGTTCTTC.

V and J are TRBV5-1 and TRBJ2-7, with D possibly being TRBD1 (5 bases). Germline lookup yields CDR1 SGHRS and CDR2 YFSETQ. The CDR3 totals 15 residues. V shed 4 bases and J shed 0 bases, with 14 bases lying between them. The CDR3 bases are TGCGCCAGCAGCCCGGTTAGGGGCAGCTCCTACGAGCAGTACTTC. Encoded protein: CASSPVRGSSYEQYF.

The chain is built from TRBV5-1 and TRBJ1-1; 10 positions match TRBD1. The CDR3 sequence is 14 residues long. The germline CDR1 and CDR2 sequences are SGHRS and YFSETQ. V was pared by 5 bases and J by 4 bases, with 5 bases of the junction left unmatched. The CDR3 bases are TGCGCCAGCAGGCGACAGGGGGCGGTCACTGAAGCTTTCTTT. Translation gives CASRRQGAVTEAFF.

This clone was observed a few times. The chain uses TRBV10-2 and TRBJ2-7; possible D gene TRBD1, 6 bases. The CDR3 consists of 12 residues. Trimming pared 7 bases from V and 3 bases from J, leaving 10 bases between. Germline assignment: CDR1 WSHSY and CDR2 SAAADI. The CDR3 DNA is TGCGCCAGCACCCTACAGGGCTACGAGCAGTACTTC. Translating gives CASTLQGYEQYF.

The chain recombines TRBV2 with TRBJ1-4; weak D call: TRBD1 (5 bases). The CDR3 sequence is 15 residues long. Trimming removed 2 bases from V and 6 bases from J, with 13 bases in between. Germline V gene lookup returns CDR1 SNHLY and CDR2 FYNNEI. CDR3 amino acids: CASSEQGQSDEKLFF. For the CDR3, the DNA is TGTGCCAGCAGTGAACAGGGCCAGTCGGATGAAAAACTGTTTTTT. Using reference TRBV2 and TRBJ1-4 for the parts outside the CDR3, the full variable domain is EPEVTQTPSHQVTQMGQEVILRCVPISNHLYFYWYRQILGQKVEFLVSFYNNEISEKSEIFDDQFSVERPDGSNFTLKIRSTKLEDSAMYFCASSEQGQSDEKLFFGSGTQLSVL.

This chain connects TRBV18 to TRBJ2-5; D possibly corresponds to TRBD1 (6 bases). Germline CDR1 and CDR2: KGHSH and LQKENI. This CDR3 is 15 amino acids long. The V gene lost 2 bases and the J gene lost 1 base, with 11 bases spanning the gap. CDR3 bases: TGTGCCAGCTCACCAGATGGGACACCCCAAGAGACCCAGTACTTC. Protein product: CASSPDGTPQETQYF.

This sequence joins TRBV2 and TRBJ2-7; 8 bases are a match to TRBD1. The length of the CDR3 is 14 residues. Unmatched junction bases numbered 9, after V lost 6 bases and J lost 5 bases. The V gene's germline CDR1 is SNHLY and CDR2 FYNNEI. The CDR3 protein is CASRIQGDLDEQYF. The DNA for the CDR3 is TGTGCCAGCAGAATACAGGGGGATCTGGACGAGCAGTACTTC.

The rearrangement links TRBV2 to TRBJ2-7; 7 nucleotides align to TRBD1. The junction had 6 bases not matched to a gene; V was cut back by 8 bases and J by 2 bases. Germline V lookup: CDR1 SNHLY, CDR2 FYNNEI. This CDR3 region has 13 residues. CDR3 region: CASGLTGTYEQYF. In DNA form, the CDR3 reads TGTGCCAGCGGGTTGACAGGGACCTACGAGCAGTACTTC.

The chain uses TRBV19 and TRBJ1-2, with 7 bases identical to TRBD1. Germline assignment: CDR1 LNHDA and CDR2 SQIVND (reference sequence). The length of the CDR3 is 16 residues. V dropped 7 bases and J dropped 5; count of bases not matched to a gene: 16. As DNA, the CDR3 is TGTGCCAGTAACGAACACTACAGAGGGGGCGGGTATGGCTACACCTTC. This codes for CASNEHYRGGGYGYTF.

The V and J genes are TRBV30 and TRBJ2-2; 10 nucleotides match TRBD2. This CDR3 is built from 14 residues. Germline CDR1 is GTSNPN and CDR2 is SVGIG (reference sequence). J was trimmed by 2 bases and V by 5 bases; bases with no gene match: 2. This CDR3 reads CAWASGRNTGELFF. CDR3 DNA sequence: TGTGCCTGGGCTAGCGGGAGAAACACCGGGGAGCTGTTTTTT.

The chain has TRBV7-9 and TRBJ1-5; the D is unclear. V was trimmed by 5 bases and J by 7 bases, leaving 21 bases between them. The CDR3 has 16 residues. CDR1 SEHNR and CDR2 FQNEAQ come from the germline V gene (reference sequence). The CDR3 DNA follows: TGTGCCAGCAGCCCCGGCGCGGCAGCCTCTGGGCAGCCCCAGCATTTT. Protein product: CASSPGAAASGQPQHF. Filled out from reference TRBV7-9 and TRBJ1-5, the complete variable domain reads DTGVSQNPRHKITKRGQNVTFRCDPISEHNRLYWYRQTLGQGPEFLTYFQNEAQLEKSRLLSDRFSAERPKGSFSTLEIQRTEQGDSAMYLCASSPGAAASGQPQHFGDGTRLSIL.

The chain has TRBV7-9 and TRBJ1-6; 7 positions agree with TRBD1. The CDR3 is made up of 13 amino acids. Germline values: CDR1 SEHNR, CDR2 FQNEAQ (reference sequence). Trimming removed 4 bases from V and 11 bases from J; junction bases left unmatched: 5. This CDR3 is CASSSRQGPPLHF. CDR3 nucleotide sequence: TGTGCCAGCAGCTCCCGACAGGGTCCACCCCTCCACTTT.

The chain employs TRBV5-1 and TRBJ2-3, with D perhaps TRBD2 (5 bases). Trimming stripped 4 bases from V and 1 base from J, with 16 bases between. In germline, CDR1 is SGHRS, CDR2 YFSETQ. This CDR3 has 16 residues. CDR3 DNA: TGCGCCAGCAGCGCCCGACTAACCGGTGGCACAGATACGCAGTATTTT. As protein: CASSARLTGGTDTQYF. Full variable domain (missing parts from reference TRBV5-1 and TRBJ2-3): KAGVTQTPRYLIKTRGQQVTLSCSPISGHRSVSWYQQTPGQGLQFLFEYFSETQRNKGNFPGRFSGRQFSNSRSEMNVSTLELGDSALYLCASSARLTGGTDTQYFGPGTRLTVL.

CDR3 region: CASTTPRDRVRETQYF. The DNA of the CDR3 is TGTGCCAGCACCACCCCCCGGGACAGGGTGCGGGAGACCCAGTACTTC. This chain uses TRBV7-3 with TRBJ2-5; TRBD1 matches at 9 bases. The CDR3 is 16 amino acids. The trim removed 7 bases at V and 5 bases at J, leaving 14 bases unmatched. From germline, CDR1 is SGHTA and CDR2 FQGTGA.

This clone was detected once. The chain couples TRBV6-5 to TRBJ2-5, with D possibly TRBD1 on 6 matching bases. In germline, CDR1 is MNHEY, CDR2 SVGAGI. Trimming removed 6 bases at V and 3 bases at J, with 11 bases between. The CDR3 spans 13 residues. CDR3 sequence reads: CASSHYREETQYF. CDR3 DNA sequence: TGTGCCAGCAGCCACTACAGGGAAGAGACCCAGTACTTC.

V is TRBV2 and J is TRBJ1-5; unclear D gene. Germline CDR1 is SNHLY and CDR2 is FYNNEI. Deletions cut 7 bases from V and 1 base from J, with 11 bases between. CDR3 size: 14 residues. The DNA of the CDR3 is TGTGCCAGCATCGGCGGTGGGAGCAATCAGCCCCAGCATTTT. Encoded protein: CASIGGGSNQPQHF.

The genes are TRBV4-3 and TRBJ2-3, with 14 bases aligning to TRBD2. Germline trimming cut 1 base from V and 2 bases from J; bases unmatched to any gene: 5. Germline V CDR1 and CDR2: LGHNA, YSLEER. This CDR3 has 18 amino acids. In DNA, the CDR3 is TGCGCCAGCAGCCAAGGGACTAGCGGGGGGACAATCACAGATACGCAGTATTTT. The encoded protein is CASSQGTSGGTITDTQYF.

The chain uses TRBV28 and TRBJ2-1; 10 bases are a match to TRBD1. The germline V gene encodes CDR1 MDHEN and CDR2 SYDVKM. Losses at the gene ends were 0 bases for V and 10 bases for J; bases not matched to a gene: 9. The CDR3 is 16 residues long. CDR3 amino acids: CASSLWGQGPTTEQFF. The CDR3 bases are TGTGCCAGCAGTTTATGGGGACAGGGGCCGACAACAGAGCAGTTCTTC.

The V call is TRBV5-5, the J call TRBJ2-5, with 9 bases identical to TRBD2. Losses at the gene ends were 4 bases for V and 6 bases for J; bases not matched to a gene: 13. CDR3 length equals 16 residues. Germline lookup yields CDR1 SGHKS and CDR2 YYEKEE (reference sequence). As DNA, the CDR3 is TGTGCCAGCAGCCCCCGTGATAGCGGGGGCGGGAAGACCCAGTACTTC. It encodes CASSPRDSGGGKTQYF.

This sequence joins TRBV19 and TRBJ2-5; the match to TRBD2 covers 8 bases. Germline-derived CDR1 and CDR2 are LNHDA and SQIVND (reference sequence). V shed 6 bases, J shed 3 bases, and the junction held 9 bases outside the gene matches. The length of the CDR3 is 15 residues. This CDR3 is CASRGLGAGEETQYF. The CDR3 DNA is TGTGCCAGTAGGGGTTTGGGAGCGGGGGAAGAGACCCAGTACTTC.